A single sample gave rise to the 27 T cell receptor beta chains below, sequenced in a study of cytotoxic CD8 clonotypes in ibrutinib-treated CLL. Measured with immunoSEQ multiplex PCR; TCRdb has only the in-frame clones, and not every one. The sample consists of about 120,000 clones, approximately 56% of them appearing once. Sequences were derived from PBMCs, sampled after 24 months of ibrutinib treatment. Receptors were obtained from a human donor with chronic lymphocytic leukemia.

In its sample, this clone was seen once. The J gene is TRBJ2-5, the V gene TRBV5-8; 9 nucleotides align to TRBD1. Germline V gives CDR1 SGHTS, CDR2 YDEGEE. The CDR3 runs 14 residues. J was trimmed by 4 bases and V by 4 bases; bases with no gene match: 5. Here the CDR3 DNA reads TGTGCCAGCAGCCTGGACAGGGGCAGAGAGACCCAGTACTTC. Encoded protein: CASSLDRGRETQYF.

The chain links TRBV6-5 to TRBJ1-6; D is ambiguous. CDR1 and CDR2 (germline): MNHEY, SVGAGI. V was clipped by 2 bases and J by 10 bases, with 12 bases between them. The CDR3 is 14 residues long. In DNA form, the CDR3 reads TGTGCCAGCAGTTACAAGCCCCCTTTATCACCCCTCCACTTT. Encoded protein: CASSYKPPLSPLHF.

The J gene is TRBJ2-2, the V gene TRBV5-1, with D unclear. The CDR3 is 14 amino acids. Looked up from germline, CDR1 is SGHRS and CDR2 is YFSETQ. Trimming shortened V by 1 base and J by 1 base, and 5 bases separated the two germline ends. The CDR3 reads CASSLIVNTGELFF. The CDR3 nucleotides are TGCGCCAGCAGCTTGATCGTGAACACCGGGGAGCTGTTTTTT.

This clone came up once. The CDR3 coding sequence is TGCGCCAGCAGCTTGGTAGGGCAGTCTGGTGAAAAACTGTTTTTT. It is translated as CASSLVGQSGEKLFF. The rearrangement links TRBV5-1 to TRBJ1-4; D is uncertain. This CDR3 comprises 15 residues. Deletions cut 0 bases from V and 7 bases from J, with 13 bases between. Germline CDR1 reads SGHRS; CDR2 reads YFSETQ.

The rearrangement links TRBV7-9 to TRBJ1-1, with D perhaps matching TRBD1 (6 bases). V dropped 6 bases and J dropped 5 bases, with 22 bases sitting between them. This CDR3 spans 16 amino acids. Germline V gene data show CDR1 as SEHNR and CDR2 as FQNEAQ (reference sequence). The CDR3 is CASRQQGGMGTTEAFF. The CDR3 coding sequence is TGTGCCAGCAGACAACAGGGTGGTATGGGGACGACTGAAGCTTTCTTT.

The CDR3: CASSPRGTVNTEAFF. In nucleotides, the CDR3 is TGTGCCAGCTCCCCCCGGGGGACAGTGAACACTGAAGCTTTCTTT. The V gene is TRBV7-8, the J gene TRBJ1-1; 7 nucleotides match TRBD1. Germline values: CDR1 SGHVS, CDR2 FQNEAQ. V dropped 8 bases and J dropped 0; count of bases not matched to a gene: 9. This CDR3 comprises 15 residues.

The CDR3 reads CASSSSEGYEQYF. Written as DNA, the CDR3 is TGCGCCAGCAGCTCCTCCGAAGGCTACGAGCAGTACTTC. This sequence joins TRBV5-1 and TRBJ2-7; D is ambiguous. V lost 3 bases to trimming and J lost 3 bases, with 10 bases between them. This CDR3 contains 13 residues. Germline V gene sequence: CDR1 SGHRS, CDR2 YFSETQ.

This chain uses TRBV7-2 with TRBJ1-2; D is unresolved. This CDR3 has 13 residues. Germline V gives CDR1 SGHTA, CDR2 FQGNSA. V lost 7 bases to trimming and J lost 4 bases, with 13 bases between them. The CDR3 region is CASTVDTSYGYTF. The CDR3, as DNA: TGTGCCAGCACCGTCGACACTAGCTATGGCTACACCTTC.

This chain connects TRBV30 to TRBJ2-2, with D uncertain. The germline V gene encodes CDR1 GTSNPN and CDR2 SVGIG (reference sequence). Trimming cost V 3 bases and J 6 bases, with 11 bases left between them. The CDR3 is 13 residues long. CDR3 nucleotide sequence: TGTGCCTGGAGACACAACGGCCCCGGGGAGCTGTTTTTT. Protein sequence: CAWRHNGPGELFF.

This clone showed up just a few times. J is TRBJ2-7 and V is TRBV19, with D perhaps TRBD1 (5 bases). Per germline, CDR1 LNHDA and CDR2 SQIVND (reference sequence). CDR3 length: 15 residues. V lost 3 bases and J lost 2, with 14 bases in between. This CDR3 reads CASSIRQSSTYEQYF. CDR3 bases: TGTGCCAGTAGTATCAGACAGTCTTCGACCTACGAGCAGTACTTC.

This chain connects TRBV7-3 to TRBJ2-1; D call uncertain. Looked up from germline, CDR1 is SGHTA and CDR2 is FQGTGA. V was shortened by 4 bases and J by 0 bases, with 10 bases between the two germline ends. The CDR3 sequence is 15 residues long. The CDR3 spells CASSYDPSSYNEQFF. The CDR3 nucleotides read TGTGCCAGCAGCTACGATCCTAGCTCCTACAATGAGCAGTTCTTC.

The gene calls are TRBV5-6 and TRBJ1-1; no definite D call. The germline V gene has CDR1 SGHDT and CDR2 YYEEEE. The CDR3 is made up of 13 amino acids. V was trimmed by 5 bases and J by 0 bases, leaving 8 bases between them. CDR3 sequence reads: CASRGQMNTEAFF. Here the CDR3 DNA reads TGTGCCAGCAGGGGCCAGATGAACACTGAAGCTTTCTTT.

V usage is TRBV6-1 and J usage is TRBJ1-1; perhaps TRBD1 as D (5 bases). Germline values: CDR1 MNHNS, CDR2 SASEGT. The CDR3 totals 15 residues. V lost 5 bases, J lost 1 base, and 14 bases lay in between. The CDR3: CASSTRGKPNTEAFF. CDR3 nucleotide sequence: TGTGCCAGCAGTACTAGGGGTAAACCGAACACTGAAGCTTTCTTT.

The rearrangement links TRBV7-8 to TRBJ1-3; TRBD1 matches at 8 bases. This CDR3 contains 16 residues. Germline CDR1 is SGHVS and CDR2 is FQNEAQ. With V trimmed by 4 bases and J by 4 bases, 9 bases remained unmatched. DNA for the CDR3: TGTGCCAGCAGCTCCAACAGGGGGATAGCGGGAAACACCATATATTTT. The encoded protein is CASSSNRGIAGNTIYF.

V usage is TRBV5-6 and J usage is TRBJ2-5; D call uncertain. Germline assignment: CDR1 SGHDT and CDR2 YYEEEE. This CDR3 is built from 13 residues. V dropped 2 bases and J dropped 3 bases, with 8 bases sitting between them. CDR3 coding DNA: TGTGCCAGCAGCTTTACGAATGAAGAGACCCAGTACTTC. Protein: CASSFTNEETQYF. Drawing the rest from reference TRBV5-6 and TRBJ2-5, the complete variable domain is DAGVTQSPTHLIKTRGQQVTLRCSPKSGHDTVSWYQQALGQGPQFIFQYYEEEERQRGNFPDRFSGHQFPNYSSELNVNALLLGDSALYLCASSFTNEETQYFGPGTRLLVL.

V gene TRBV11-3 combines with J gene TRBJ2-3; no reliable D call. CDR3 length: 12 residues. Deletions cut 3 bases from V and 2 bases from J, with 3 bases between. Germline V gene sequence: CDR1 SGHNT, CDR2 YENEEA. CDR3 sequence (DNA): TGTGCCAGCAGCTTGGCCACAGATACGCAGTATTTT. Encoded protein: CASSLATDTQYF.

The rearrangement joins TRBV29-1 to TRBJ2-7; TRBD2 aligns across 10 bases. CDR1 is SQVTM and CDR2 is ANQGSEA in the germline V gene. The CDR3 is 13 amino acids. V gave up 5 bases and J gave up 4 bases; unmatched junction bases: 5. The CDR3 DNA reads TGCAGCGTTCGGGGGACTAGCGAATACGAGCAGTACTTC. Translated: CSVRGTSEYEQYF.

This clone has just a few counts. The chain links TRBV11-3 to TRBJ1-4; D is unresolved. The CDR3 loop spans 16 amino acids. Germline V gene data show CDR1 as SGHNT and CDR2 as YENEEA. Trimming took 3 bases from V and 3 from J, leaving 14 bases between them. The CDR3 DNA follows: TGTGCCAGCAGCTTTGGAGGGAACGGCGCTAATGAAAAACTGTTTTTT. It codes for CASSFGGNGANEKLFF.

This chain uses TRBV5-1 with TRBJ2-1, with 10 bases aligning to TRBD1. The CDR3 is made up of 15 amino acids. The germline gives CDR1 SGHRS, CDR2 YFSETQ. The V and J ends lost 6 bases and 7 bases, in that order; junction bases with no gene match: 10. The CDR3 bases are TGCGCCAGCATCCCAGGGGGGACAGGGGCGAATGAGCAGTTCTTC. Residues: CASIPGGTGANEQFF. The full variable domain, with the rest looked up from reference TRBV5-1 and TRBJ2-1, is KAGVTQTPRYLIKTRGQQVTLSCSPISGHRSVSWYQQTPGQGLQFLFEYFSETQRNKGNFPGRFSGRQFSNSRSEMNVSTLELGDSALYLCASIPGGTGANEQFFGPGTRLTVL.

The rearrangement links TRBV7-8 to TRBJ1-1, with D perhaps matching TRBD1 (5 bases). CDR1 SGHVS and CDR2 FQNEAQ come from the germline V gene. CDR3 size: 15 residues. The ends were cut back, 1 base at V and 0 bases at J, with 9 bases in the middle. Here the CDR3 reads CASSLGGAVNTEAFF. CDR3 bases: TGTGCCAGCAGCTTAGGCGGGGCTGTGAACACTGAAGCTTTCTTT.

CDR3 in amino acids: CASSLGISGGREAHEKLFF. In DNA form, the CDR3 reads TGTGCCAGCAGCTTAGGAATCTCTGGGGGCAGGGAAGCCCATGAAAAACTGTTTTTT. This chain uses TRBV7-2 with TRBJ1-4; D might be TRBD1 (6 bases). The V gene's germline CDR1 is SGHTA and CDR2 FQGNSA. This CDR3 spans 19 amino acids. The V end was cut by 1 base, the J end by 6 bases, with 24 bases between.

This clone was observed once. This rearrangement joins TRBV7-6 to TRBJ1-1; D is ambiguous. Trimming removed 0 bases at V and 4 bases at J, with 12 bases between. The CDR3 runs to 15 residues. In germline, CDR1 is SGHVS, CDR2 FNYEAQ. CDR3: CASSLAALAVTEAFF. The CDR3, as DNA: TGTGCCAGCAGCTTAGCGGCTTTGGCAGTCACTGAAGCTTTCTTT.

The chain is built from TRBV2 and TRBJ1-3, with D perhaps matching TRBD1 (5 bases). CDR1 and CDR2 (germline): SNHLY, FYNNEI. V was shortened by 3 bases and J by 3 bases, with 12 bases between the two germline ends. This CDR3 is 15 amino acids long. DNA for the CDR3: TGTGCCAGCAGTGACGGGGGTTTTTATGGAAACACCATATATTTT. It is translated as CASSDGGFYGNTIYF. Using reference TRBV2 and TRBJ1-3 for the parts outside the CDR3, the full variable domain is EPEVTQTPSHQVTQMGQEVILRCVPISNHLYFYWYRQILGQKVEFLVSFYNNEISEKSEIFDDQFSVERPDGSNFTLKIRSTKLEDSAMYFCASSDGGFYGNTIYFGEGSWLTVV.

This clone was found once. V is TRBV7-2 and J is TRBJ1-1; D is unclear. CDR3 length equals 13 residues. Germline CDR1 is SGHTA and CDR2 is FQGNSA. Trimming took 3 bases from V and 2 from J, leaving 7 bases between them. CDR3 sequence (DNA): TGTGCCAGCAGCTTTCGGATAAACACTGAAGCTTTCTTT. Residues: CASSFRINTEAFF.

The table lists this clone with a few counts. The gene calls are TRBV21-1 and TRBJ2-5. TRBV21-1 is marked as a pseudogene. This CDR3 region has 11 residues. The CDR3 nucleotides read TGTGCCAGCAGCTGCCAATGGGGCCAGTACTTC. It encodes CASSCQWGQYF.

The chain links TRBV6-5 to TRBJ1-2; maybe TRBD1 (6 bases). The length of the CDR3 is 15 residues. Trimming pared 6 bases from V and 7 bases from J, leaving 21 bases between. From germline, CDR1 is MNHEY and CDR2 SVGAGI. CDR3 DNA sequence: TGTGCCAGCAGGCCACCCGATTGGGGGGCGGGTGGCTACACCTTC. Residues: CASRPPDWGAGGYTF.

This clone appeared a few times. The gene calls are TRBV5-1 and TRBJ1-6; possibly TRBD1 for D (6 bases). Trimming cost V 1 base and J 7 bases, with 12 bases left between them. The CDR3 runs to 15 residues. Per the germline V gene, CDR1 is SGHRS and CDR2 is YFSETQ. DNA for the CDR3: TGCGCCAGCAGCTTGATGGGCAGGGGAAATTCACCCCTCCACTTT. It codes for CASSLMGRGNSPLHF.